The 14 T cell receptor beta chains in this list originate from one sample, sequenced in a study of kidney transplant recipient with SARS-CoV-2 infection. One entry per CDR3 protein, called by TCRdb with MiXCR from the reads. This sample has 200,000 to 300,000 distinct CDR3 sequences, with about 28% found just once. The sequences come from a blood sample, collected at baseline and on day 111 from a kidney transplant recipient. All receptors come from a male patient in his thirties who had COVID-19 and was a kidney transplant recipient. The graft donor may have given rise to some T cells.

As regards this clonotype: One base away lies a much larger clone, so this may be a sequencing read error. The conserved phenylalanine or tryptophan normally closing the CDR3 is absent here, so this likely arose from a read error. V gene TRBV14 combines with J gene TRBJ1-2; possibly TRBD1 for D (5 bases). Trimming shortened V by 2 bases and J by 8 bases, and 12 bases separated the two germline ends. The V gene's germline CDR1 is SGHDN and CDR2 FVKESK. CDR3 length: 13 amino acids. This chain's CDR3 is CASSQRGGFGYTS. CDR3 sequence (DNA): TGTGCCAGCAGCCAACGTGGGGGGTTCGGCTACACCTCC.

As concerns this clonotype: Since a much larger clone is just one base distant, this may be a read error. The chain employs TRBV24-1 and TRBJ2-5; TRBD1 aligns across 8 bases. The germline CDR1 and CDR2 sequences are KGHDR and SFDVKD. The length of the CDR3 is 16 residues. This CDR3 reads CATSDSSGQGAYEQHF. CDR3 coding DNA: TGTGCCACCAGTGATTCCTCAGGGCAGGGGGCCTACGAGCAGCACTTC.

A remark on this clonotype: Since a much larger clone is just one base distant, this may be a read error. The V gene is TRBV23-1, the J gene TRBJ1-1; D is ambiguous. TRBV23-1 has ORF status, its function being uncertain. Trimming left V 8 bases short and J 4 bases short, with 17 bases between. The CDR3 extends over 14 amino acids. The CDR3 sequence is CASGLRGLSTEAFF. The CDR3 coding sequence is TGCGCCAGCGGATTGAGAGGGCTGAGCACTGAAGCTTTCTTT.

The J gene is TRBJ2-5, the V gene TRBV7-2, with a weak D call TRBD2 (6 bases). The CDR3 runs 14 residues. V lost 5 bases to trimming and J lost 5 bases, with 15 bases between them. Per the germline V gene, CDR1 is SGHTA and CDR2 is FQGNSA. The CDR3 DNA reads TGTGCCAGCAGCCCCCAAAGTAGCGGTGAGACCCAGTACTTC. It codes for CASSPQSSGETQYF.

This clonotype was recorded many times. The chain uses TRBV6-5 and TRBJ1-2; no definite D call. Deletions cut 4 bases from V and 4 bases from J, with 22 bases between. This CDR3 contains 17 residues. Germline V gives CDR1 MNHEY, CDR2 SVGAGI. The CDR3: CASSSAHSMRKTYGYTF. Written as DNA, the CDR3 is TGTGCCAGCAGTTCTGCACACTCTATGCGAAAGACCTATGGCTACACCTTC.

This clonotype was counted a single time. Since a much larger clone is just one base distant, this may be a read error. The chain has TRBV19 and TRBJ2-4; 8 nucleotides line up with TRBD1. The end of the DNA is better explained by TRBJ2-7, so the J call may be wrong. CDR1 and CDR2 (germline): LNHDA, SQIVND (reference sequence). The CDR3 runs to 15 residues. The CDR3: CASSPPGQGRHEQYF. For the CDR3, the DNA is TGTGCCAGTAGTCCCCCTGGACAGGGTCGCCACGAGCAGTACTTC.

V and J are TRBV15 and TRBJ2-6; TRBD1 aligns across 7 bases. The CDR3 has 18 amino acids. The germline V gene has CDR1 LNHNV and CDR2 YYDKDF (reference sequence). J gave up 0 bases and V 4 bases, and 9 bases lay outside the gene matches. In DNA form, the CDR3 reads TGTGCCACCAGCATAAGAACAGGGGCCAGCTCTGGGGCCAACGTCCTGACTTTC. It yields the protein CATSIRTGASSGANVLTF.

This clonotype was observed many times. CDR3 loop: CASSESLESRKTYGYTF. CDR3 sequence (DNA): TGTGCCAGCAGCGAAAGCCTTGAATCTCGAAAGACCTATGGCTACACCTTC. The rearrangement links TRBV7-7 to TRBJ1-2; D is uncertain. CDR1 and CDR2 (germline): SSHAT, FNYEAQ (reference sequence). V gave up 5 bases and J gave up 4 bases, with 23 bases separating them. The CDR3 runs 17 residues. The full variable domain, with the rest looked up from reference TRBV7-7 and TRBJ1-2, is GAGVSQSPRYKVTKRGQDVTLRCDPISSHATLYWYQQALGQGPEFLTYFNYEAQPDKSGLPSDRFSAERPEGSISTLTIQRTEQRDSAMYRCASSESLESRKTYGYTFGSGTRLTVV.

The chain uses TRBV7-9 and TRBJ2-3; 8 positions match TRBD2. V lost 5 bases to trimming and J lost 4 bases; unmatched junction nucleotides: 11. The CDR3 has 16 residues. CDR1 and CDR2 from the germline V gene are SEHNR and FQNEAQ (reference sequence). The CDR3 sequence: CASSPSAGVKADTQYF. CDR3 nucleotide sequence: TGTGCCAGCAGCCCTTCAGCGGGAGTAAAGGCAGATACGCAGTATTTT.

To note about this clonotype: This may be a read error: a much more frequent sequence differs by one nucleotide. The gene calls are TRBV28 and TRBJ2-2; TRBD2 agrees at 14 bases. V shed 8 bases, J shed 5 bases, and the junction held 7 bases outside the gene matches. Germline V gene lookup returns CDR1 MDHEN and CDR2 SYDVKM. The CDR3 totals 16 residues. The CDR3 here is CASGPGLAGVTGELFF. Written as DNA, the CDR3 is TGTGCCAGCGGACCGGGACTAGCGGGAGTTACCGGGGAGCTGTTTTTT.

Comments on this clonotype: A much larger clone differs from this one at a single base, so this may be a read error. This chain joins TRBV27 and TRBJ2-7; either TRBD1 or TRBD2 may fit D (5 bases each). The CDR3 runs to 15 residues. Germline V lookup: CDR1 MNHEY, CDR2 SMNVEV (reference sequence). Between the trimmed V and J ends, which lost 5 bases and 6 bases, there was a span of 20 bases. CDR3 amino acids: CASSLRIKGTGEQYF. The CDR3, as DNA: TGTGCCAGCAGTCTTAGGATAAAGGGGACGGGCGAGCAGTACTTC.

This clonotype was counted at least ten times. The gene calls are TRBV4-1 and TRBJ1-1, with a weak D call TRBD1 (6 bases). V was cut by 0 bases and J by 5 bases, with 16 bases left in between. CDR1 MGHRA and CDR2 YSYEKL come from the germline V gene. CDR3 length equals 16 residues. CDR3 loop: CASSQDGGGLSTEAFF. CDR3 nucleotides: TGCGCCAGCAGCCAAGATGGGGGGGGGCTAAGTACTGAAGCTTTCTTT.

The V gene is TRBV6-1, the J gene TRBJ1-5, with 9 bases lining up with TRBD1. V shed 5 bases, J shed 5 bases, and the junction held 7 bases outside the gene matches. The CDR3 length is 15 residues. Looked up from germline, CDR1 is MNHNS and CDR2 is SASEGT. CDR3 amino acids: CASSPGQGDDQPQHF. For the CDR3, the DNA is TGTGCCAGCAGTCCGGGACAGGGAGATGATCAGCCCCAGCATTTT.

This clonotype was seen many times. The V and J genes are TRBV12-3 or TRBV12-4 and TRBJ1-5, with D tentatively TRBD1 (6 bases). Trimming shortened V by 4 bases and J by 7 bases, and 14 bases separated the two germline ends. The CDR3 is 14 residues long. The CDR3 sequence is CASSSRGGLQPQHF. CDR3 sequence (DNA): TGTGCCAGCAGTTCCCGTGGGGGCTTGCAGCCCCAGCATTTT.